The 8 T cell receptor beta chains reported below all come from one sample, sequenced in a study of T cells after yellow fever vaccination. TCRdb recomputed calls from the 5' RACE reads with MiXCR, one row per CDR3 protein. The sample lists 150,000 to 200,000 distinct CDR3 sequences, about 6.2% occurring once. The sample here was CD4+ T cells sorted from PBMCs, taken on the day of the first yellow fever vaccination. The receptors come from a man aged 18 to 29 who received the YFV17D yellow fever vaccine.

This clonotype showed up many times. The chain links TRBV6-2 or TRBV6-3 to TRBJ2-1; the D gene could be TRBD1 or TRBD2 (5 bases each). The V gene lost 5 bases and the J gene lost 2 bases, with 13 bases spanning the gap. The CDR3 loop spans 15 amino acids. CDR1 and CDR2 (germline): MNHEY, SVGEGT. For the CDR3, the DNA is TGTGCCAGCAGTCCCTGGGACGTGGCCTACAATGAGCAGTTCTTC. Amino acid sequence: CASSPWDVAYNEQFF.

A remark on this clonotype: A clone one base away is much larger, so this may be a read error. The chain links TRBV29-1 to TRBJ2-5, with a tentative D call TRBD1 (6 bases). The CDR3 has 12 amino acids. Germline V lookup: CDR1 SQVTM, CDR2 ANQGSEA. Written as DNA, the CDR3 is TGCAGCGTTGCAGGGGTCCAAGAGACCCAGTGCTTC. Protein: CSVAGVQETQCF. Variable domain in full (rest from reference TRBV29-1 and TRBJ2-5): SAVISQKPSRDICQRGTSLTIQCQVDSQVTMMFWYRQQPGQSLTLIATANQGSEATYESGFVIDKFPISRPNLTFSTLTVSNMSPEDSSIYLCSVAGVQETQCFGPGTRLLVL.

This clonotype came up many times. The chain links TRBV5-1 to TRBJ2-7; 10 bases line up with TRBD1. The V gene's germline CDR1 is SGHRS and CDR2 YFSETQ. This CDR3 has 15 amino acids. V was clipped by 3 bases and J by 3 bases; unmatched bases: 6. CDR3 bases: TGCGCCAGCAGCTCGGGACAGGGGTTGGTCTACGAGCAGTACTTC. This translates into CASSSGQGLVYEQYF.

This clonotype was seen only once. This sequence joins TRBV9 and TRBJ1-2; D may be TRBD1 (6 bases). The germline V gene encodes CDR1 SGDLS and CDR2 YYNGEE. CDR3 length: 15 residues. V was clipped by 4 bases and J by 4 bases, with 17 bases between them. CDR3 sequence: CASSQPYTGIYGYTF. The DNA for the CDR3 is TGTGCCAGCAGCCAACCCTACACAGGGATCTATGGCTACACCTTC.

This clonotype was observed many times. The J gene is TRBJ2-5, the V gene TRBV20-1; 7 nucleotides match TRBD1. J was trimmed by 5 bases and V by 6 bases; bases with no gene match: 9. Germline V CDR1 and CDR2: DFQATT, SNEGSKA (reference sequence). This CDR3 has 13 residues. Written as DNA, the CDR3 is TGCAGTGCAATAAACAGGGGCGGCGAGACCCAGTACTTC. Residues: CSAINRGGETQYF.

The sample holds many counts of this clonotype. This chain joins TRBV24-1 and TRBJ2-3; no reliable D call. The CDR3 totals 12 residues. The V and J ends lost 2 bases and 4 bases respectively, with 3 bases between them. Germline V CDR1 and CDR2: KGHDR, SFDVKD. CDR3 DNA: TGTGCCACCAGTGATTGGGCAGATACGCAGTATTTT. It yields the protein CATSDWADTQYF.

This clonotype was picked up a small number of times. The genes are TRBV9 and TRBJ1-2, with 7 bases lining up with TRBD1. This CDR3 comprises 13 residues. Per germline, CDR1 SGDLS and CDR2 YYNGEE. Germline trimming cut 7 bases from V and 8 bases from J; bases unmatched to any gene: 11. CDR3 amino acids: CASGVQGQLGYTF. The CDR3, as DNA: TGTGCCAGCGGGGTACAGGGGCAACTGGGCTACACCTTC. Using reference TRBV9 and TRBJ1-2 for the parts outside the CDR3, the full variable domain is DSGVTQTPKHLITATGQRVTLRCSPRSGDLSVYWYQQSLDQGLQFLIQYYNGEERAKGNILERFSAQQFPDLHSELNLSSLELGDSALYFCASGVQGQLGYTFGSGTRLTVV.

V gene TRBV2 combines with J gene TRBJ2-4; TRBD1 agrees at 7 bases. Germline V gives CDR1 SNHLY, CDR2 FYNNEI. The junction had 5 bases not matched to a gene; V was cut back by 3 bases and J by 0 bases. This CDR3 has 16 amino acids. The CDR3 sequence: CASSEDRSLAKNIQYF. DNA of the CDR3: TGTGCCAGCAGTGAGGACAGGTCCTTAGCCAAAAACATTCAGTACTTC. Looking up the rest from reference TRBV2 and TRBJ2-4 gives the full variable domain: EPEVTQTPSHQVTQMGQEVILRCVPISNHLYFYWYRQILGQKVEFLVSFYNNEISEKSEIFDDQFSVERPDGSNFTLKIRSTKLEDSAMYFCASSEDRSLAKNIQYFGAGTRLSVL.